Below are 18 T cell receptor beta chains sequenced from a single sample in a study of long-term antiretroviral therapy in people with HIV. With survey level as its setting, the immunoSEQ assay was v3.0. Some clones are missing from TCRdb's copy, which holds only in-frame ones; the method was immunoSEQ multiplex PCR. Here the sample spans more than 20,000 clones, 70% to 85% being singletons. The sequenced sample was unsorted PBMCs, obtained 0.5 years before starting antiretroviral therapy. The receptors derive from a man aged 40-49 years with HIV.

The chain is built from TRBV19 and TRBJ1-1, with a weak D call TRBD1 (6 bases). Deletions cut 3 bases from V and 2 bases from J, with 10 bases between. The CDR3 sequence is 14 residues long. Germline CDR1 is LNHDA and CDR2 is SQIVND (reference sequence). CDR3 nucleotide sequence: TGTGCCAGTAGTATCGGACAGCTTAACACTGAAGCTTTCTTT. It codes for CASSIGQLNTEAFF.

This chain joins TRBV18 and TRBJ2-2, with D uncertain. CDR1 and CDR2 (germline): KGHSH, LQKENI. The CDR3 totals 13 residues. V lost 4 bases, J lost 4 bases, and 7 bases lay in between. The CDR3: CASSLSTTGELFF. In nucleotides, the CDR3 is TGTGCCAGCTCACTTAGTACCACCGGGGAGCTGTTTTTT.

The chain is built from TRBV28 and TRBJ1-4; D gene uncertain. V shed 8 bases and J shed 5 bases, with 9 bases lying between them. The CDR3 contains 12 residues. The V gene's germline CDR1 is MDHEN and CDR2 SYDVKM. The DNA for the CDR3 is TGTGCCAGCGGGTCGGGGAATGAAAAACTGTTTTTT. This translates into CASGSGNEKLFF.

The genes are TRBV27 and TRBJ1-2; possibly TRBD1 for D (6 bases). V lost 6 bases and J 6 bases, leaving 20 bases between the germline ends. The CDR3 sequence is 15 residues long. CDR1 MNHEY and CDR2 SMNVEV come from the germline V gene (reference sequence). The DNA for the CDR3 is TGTGCCAGCAGCGGAGGGTTAGGGGGGATTAATGGCTACACCTTC. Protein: CASSGGLGGINGYTF.

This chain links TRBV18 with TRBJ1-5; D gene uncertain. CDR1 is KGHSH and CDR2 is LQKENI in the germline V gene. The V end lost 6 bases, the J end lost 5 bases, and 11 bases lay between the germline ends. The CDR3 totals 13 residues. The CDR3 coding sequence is TGTGCCAGCTCTGACGGGGAAGATCAGCCCCAGCATTTT. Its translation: CASSDGEDQPQHF.

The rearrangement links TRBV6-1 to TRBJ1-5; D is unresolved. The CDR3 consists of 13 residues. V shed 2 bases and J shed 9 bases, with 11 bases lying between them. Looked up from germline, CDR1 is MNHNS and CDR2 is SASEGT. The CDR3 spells CASSERGLRPQHF. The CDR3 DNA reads TGTGCCAGCAGTGAAAGAGGGCTTCGGCCCCAGCATTTT.

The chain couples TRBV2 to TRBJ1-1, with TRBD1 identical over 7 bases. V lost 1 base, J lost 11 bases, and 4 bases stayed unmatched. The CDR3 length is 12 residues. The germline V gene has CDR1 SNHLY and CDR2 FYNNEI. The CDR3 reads CASSEEDRVAFF. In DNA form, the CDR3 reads TGTGCCAGCAGTGAAGAAGACAGGGTGGCTTTCTTT.

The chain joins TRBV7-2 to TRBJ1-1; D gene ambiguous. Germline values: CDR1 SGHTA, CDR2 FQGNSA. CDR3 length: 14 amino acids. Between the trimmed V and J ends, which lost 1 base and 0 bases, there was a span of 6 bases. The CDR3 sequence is CASSLGRMNTEAFF. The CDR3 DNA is TGTGCCAGCAGCTTAGGTCGAATGAACACTGAAGCTTTCTTT.

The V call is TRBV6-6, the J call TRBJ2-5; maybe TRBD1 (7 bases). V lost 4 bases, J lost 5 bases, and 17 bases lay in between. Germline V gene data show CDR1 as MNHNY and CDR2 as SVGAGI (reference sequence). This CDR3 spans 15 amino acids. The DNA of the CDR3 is TGTGCCAGCAGTTTCACAGGGGTTCGGGGGGAGACCCAGTACTTC. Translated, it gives CASSFTGVRGETQYF.

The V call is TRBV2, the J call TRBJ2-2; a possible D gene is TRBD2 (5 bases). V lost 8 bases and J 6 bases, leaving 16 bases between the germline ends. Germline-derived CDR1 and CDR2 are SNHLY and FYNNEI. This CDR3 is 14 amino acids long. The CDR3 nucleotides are TGTGCCAGCCGCCCACTTGGACTTTCCGGGGAGCTGTTTTTT. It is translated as CASRPLGLSGELFF.

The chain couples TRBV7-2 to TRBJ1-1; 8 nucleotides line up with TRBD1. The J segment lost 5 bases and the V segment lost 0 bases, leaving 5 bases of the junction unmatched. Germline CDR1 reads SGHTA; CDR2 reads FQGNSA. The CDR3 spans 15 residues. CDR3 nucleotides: TGTGCCAGCAGCTTAGCTAGGACAGGGACAACTGAAGCTTTCTTT. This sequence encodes CASSLARTGTTEAFF.

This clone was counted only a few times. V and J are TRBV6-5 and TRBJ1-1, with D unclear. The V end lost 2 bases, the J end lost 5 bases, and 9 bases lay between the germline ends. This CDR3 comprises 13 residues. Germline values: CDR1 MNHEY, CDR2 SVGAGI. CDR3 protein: CASSYGAGTEAFF. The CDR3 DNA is TGTGCCAGCAGTTACGGTGCGGGGACTGAAGCTTTCTTT.

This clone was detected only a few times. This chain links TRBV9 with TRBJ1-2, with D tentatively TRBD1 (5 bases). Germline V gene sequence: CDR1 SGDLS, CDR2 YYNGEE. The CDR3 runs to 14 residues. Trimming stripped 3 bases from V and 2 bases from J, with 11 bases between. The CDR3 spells CASSGRQLNYGYTF. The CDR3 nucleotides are TGTGCCAGCAGCGGAAGACAGTTAAACTATGGCTACACCTTC.

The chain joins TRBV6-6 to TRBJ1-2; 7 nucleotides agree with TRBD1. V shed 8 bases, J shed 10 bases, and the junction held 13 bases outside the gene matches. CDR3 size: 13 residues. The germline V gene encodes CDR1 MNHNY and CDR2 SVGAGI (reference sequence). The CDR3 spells CASSITGVTHYTF. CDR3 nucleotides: TGTGCCAGCTCAATAACAGGGGTTACCCACTACACCTTC.

The CDR3 reads CASSQTGGSYEQYF. The CDR3 nucleotides read TGTGCCAGCAGCCAGACAGGGGGTTCGTACGAGCAGTACTTC. J is TRBJ2-7 and V is TRBV11-1, with 9 bases that match TRBD1. The junction had 6 bases not matched to a gene; V was cut back by 5 bases and J by 4 bases. This CDR3 has 14 amino acids. Looked up from germline, CDR1 is SGHAT and CDR2 is FQDESV (reference sequence).

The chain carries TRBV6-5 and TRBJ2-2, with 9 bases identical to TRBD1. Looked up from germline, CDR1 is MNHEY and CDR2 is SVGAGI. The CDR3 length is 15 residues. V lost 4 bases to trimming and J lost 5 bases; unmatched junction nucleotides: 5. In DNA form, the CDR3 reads TGTGCCAGCAGTTCCACCGGGACAGGGACCGGGGAGCTGTTTTTT. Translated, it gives CASSSTGTGTGELFF.

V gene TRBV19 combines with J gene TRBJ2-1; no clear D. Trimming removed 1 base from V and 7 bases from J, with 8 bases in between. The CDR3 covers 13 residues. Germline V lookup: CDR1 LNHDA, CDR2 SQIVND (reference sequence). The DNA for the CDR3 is TGTGCCAGTAGTATAGGGTGGGGAAATGAGCAGTTCTTC. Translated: CASSIGWGNEQFF.

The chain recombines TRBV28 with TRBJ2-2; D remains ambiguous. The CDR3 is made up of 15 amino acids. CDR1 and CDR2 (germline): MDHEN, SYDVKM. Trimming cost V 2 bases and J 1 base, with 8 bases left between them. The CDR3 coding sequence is TGTGCCAGCAGTTTAAACAGAGGGAACACCGGGGAGCTGTTTTTT. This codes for CASSLNRGNTGELFF.